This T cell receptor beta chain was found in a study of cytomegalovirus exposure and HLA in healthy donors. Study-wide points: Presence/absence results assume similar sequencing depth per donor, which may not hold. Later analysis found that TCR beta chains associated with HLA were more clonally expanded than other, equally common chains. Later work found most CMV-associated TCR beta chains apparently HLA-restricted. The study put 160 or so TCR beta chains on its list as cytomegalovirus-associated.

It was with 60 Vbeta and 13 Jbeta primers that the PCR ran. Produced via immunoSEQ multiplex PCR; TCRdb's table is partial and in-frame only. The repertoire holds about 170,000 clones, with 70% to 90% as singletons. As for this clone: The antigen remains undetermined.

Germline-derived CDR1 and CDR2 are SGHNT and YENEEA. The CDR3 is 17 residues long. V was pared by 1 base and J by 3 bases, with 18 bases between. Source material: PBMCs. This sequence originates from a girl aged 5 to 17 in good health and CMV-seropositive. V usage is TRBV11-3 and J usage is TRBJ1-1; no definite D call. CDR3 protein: CASSLARTLSRDTEAFF. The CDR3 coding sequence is TGTGCCAGCAGCTTAGCGAGGACTCTCAGTCGGGACACTGAAGCTTTCTTT.